Listed below are T cell receptor beta chains from one sample, sequenced in a study of T cell changes during pregnancy in multiple sclerosis. This table comes from immunoSEQ multiplex PCR, and its TCRdb copy is limited to in-frame clones, with some not included. The repertoire has about 110,000 clones, about nine tenths of them found once; the top ten carry roughly 1.5%. Sequenced here: peripheral blood, sampled after pregnancy. The receptors originated from a female donor with multiple sclerosis, enrolled in a pregnancy study. Each CDR3 is given with its conserved first and last residue. The D gene is left open where the match is weak. For some rows the clone size is stated as once, few or many, or as a class when expanded; others skip it.

CDR3 length	V gene	clone size	D gene	J gene	CDR3 DNA	CDR3 protein
17	TRBV7-2	-	-	TRBJ1-4	TGTGCCAGCAGCTTATCGGGTCCCCAGCCTTGGAATGAAAAACTGTTTTTT	CASSLSGPQPWNEKLFF
15	TRBV28	-	-	TRBJ2-4	TGTGCCAGCAGTTTTAACAGGGAAGCCAAAAACATTCAGTACTTC	CASSFNREAKNIQYF
13	TRBV28	-	TRBD1	TRBJ2-2	TGTGCCAGCCCAGGGGGGAACACCGGGGAGCTGTTTTTT	CASPGGNTGELFF
13	TRBV28	-	-	TRBJ2-5	TGTGCCAGCAGCCCTGCCGGCCAAGAGACCCAGTACTTC	CASSPAGQETQYF
15	TRBV5-4	-	-	TRBJ2-3	TGTGCCAGCAGCTTTCAGGCAGTTTCGGCAGATACGCAGTATTTT	CASSFQAVSADTQYF
15	TRBV7-2	-	TRBD1	TRBJ1-1	TGTGCCAGCAGCTCACACAGGGGCATGAACACTGAAGCTTTCTTT	CASSSHRGMNTEAFF
17	TRBV4-2	once	TRBD2	TRBJ2-1	TGTGCCAGCAGCCAACTAGCGGGAGGGGGGTCCTACAATGAGCAGTTCTTC	CASSQLAGGGSYNEQFF
14	TRBV5-4	-	-	TRBJ1-6	TGTGCCAGCAGCTCTAGCTCCTATAATTCACCCCTCCACTTT	CASSSSSYNSPLHF
15	TRBV29-1	-	TRBD2	TRBJ2-1	TGCAGCGTTGTTTTTACTAGCGGGGGGTACAATGAGCAGTTCTTC	CSVVFTSGGYNEQFF
17	TRBV7-3	-	TRBD2	TRBJ2-3	TGTGCCAGCAGCTTTATGGGAGGACTAGCGGTGGGAGATACGCAGTATTTT	CASSFMGGLAVGDTQYF
15	TRBV19	once	TRBD1	TRBJ1-5	TGTGCCACCTCCCTTGGGGCAGGGGGAAATCAGCCCCAGCATTTT	CATSLGAGGNQPQHF
14	TRBV27	-	-	TRBJ2-1	TGTGCCACCATGGGGCCGAGCTCCTACAATGAGCAGTTCTTC	CATMGPSSYNEQFF
14	TRBV18	-	TRBD1	TRBJ1-6	TGTGCCAGCTCACTAGGGACAGATAATTCACCCCTCCACTTT	CASSLGTDNSPLHF
15	TRBV6-5	-	-	TRBJ2-2	TGTGCCAGCAACTTGCGGGCTACGAACACCGGGGAGCTGTTTTTT	CASNLRATNTGELFF
14	TRBV4-2	-	-	TRBJ2-3	TGTGCCAGCAGCCAAGATCGTCCCACAGATACGCAGTATTTT	CASSQDRPTDTQYF
15	TRBV5-6	-	-	TRBJ1-1	TGTGCCAGCAGCTTGACCGGGGGGTTGAACACTGAAGCTTTCTTT	CASSLTGGLNTEAFF
11	TRBV20-1	-	-	TRBJ2-7	TGCAGTGCTCCCCAGGGTGGCAAGCAGTACTTC	CSAPQGGKQYF
15	TRBV18	-	-	TRBJ1-2	TGTGCCAGCTCACCTGAGGGCAGCACTAACTATGGCTACACCTTC	CASSPEGSTNYGYTF
17	TRBV27	-	-	TRBJ2-5	TGTGCCAGCAGCCCTAGAGTACTAACAGGAAGCCTGGAGACCCAGTACTTC	CASSPRVLTGSLETQYF
15	TRBV6-5	-	TRBD2	TRBJ2-7	TGTGCCAGCAGTTACTCGACTAGCGGGGGCTACGAGCAGTACTTC	CASSYSTSGGYEQYF
13	TRBV30	-	-	TRBJ2-1	TGTGCCTGGAGTGTAGGAGAGCTCGGGGAGCAGTTCTTC	CAWSVGELGEQFF
20	TRBV6-1	once	TRBD1	TRBJ2-3	TGTGCCAGCAGTGAGACCGGGACAGGGTTCCCTTCGGCTCACACAGATACGCAGTATTTT	CASSETGTGFPSAHTDTQYF
16	TRBV5-1	-	TRBD2	TRBJ2-3	TGCGCCAGCAGCTTGAGGCTAGCGGGGTCCACAGATACGCAGTATTTT	CASSLRLAGSTDTQYF
15	TRBV6-1	-	TRBD2	TRBJ2-7	TGTGCCAGCAGCGACTCCCCTAGCGGGAGCTACGAGCAGTACTTC	CASSDSPSGSYEQYF
18	TRBV18	-	TRBD2	TRBJ2-1	TGTGCCAGCTCACCACGACTAGCCTCACTCTCCTCCTACAATGAGCAGTTCTTC	CASSPRLASLSSYNEQFF
15	TRBV9	-	TRBD2	TRBJ2-1	TGTGCCAGCAGCGGCCGGACTAGCAACCTCAATGAGCAGTTCTTC	CASSGRTSNLNEQFF
15	TRBV28	-	-	TRBJ1-4	TGTGCCAGCAGCGCCGCGGGCGTAACTAATGAAAAACTGTTTTTT	CASSAAGVTNEKLFF
17	TRBV19	once	TRBD1	TRBJ2-7	TGTGCCATCCCGAGGGGGGTGACAGGGGACCCAAACTACGAGCAGTACTTC	CAIPRGVTGDPNYEQYF
15	TRBV28	-	-	TRBJ2-1	TGTGCCAGCAGCTTCGGGGCAGGGGCCTACAATGAGCAGTTCTTC	CASSFGAGAYNEQFF
16	TRBV4-1	-	-	TRBJ1-2	TGCGCCAGCAGCCAAGAGTCGAGCAGCGGGAGGTATGGCTACACCTTC	CASSQESSSGRYGYTF
14	TRBV5-8	-	-	TRBJ1-1	TGTGCCAGCAGCTTCCAGGGGATGAACACTGAAGCTTTCTTT	CASSFQGMNTEAFF
13	TRBV29-1	-	-	TRBJ1-2	TGCAGCGTTGAAGGAGGAGGGTACTATGGCTACACCTTC	CSVEGGGYYGYTF
14	TRBV9	-	-	TRBJ2-5	TGTGCCAGCAGCGTCTCAGGGGTTGGCGAGACCCAGTACTTC	CASSVSGVGETQYF
11	TRBV30	-	-	TRBJ1-1	TGTGCCTGGAGTTTGGAGTTTGCAGCTTTCTTT	CAWSLEFAAFF
13	TRBV6-5	-	-	TRBJ2-3	TGTGCCAGCAGAGCACAGGTTACAGATACGCAGTATTTT	CASRAQVTDTQYF
15	TRBV30	-	-	TRBJ1-2	TGTGCCTGGAGTGCTGGACAGTTTTTTAACTATGGCTACACCTTC	CAWSAGQFFNYGYTF
13	TRBV30	-	-	TRBJ2-2	TGTGCCTGGAAAGGGGCGAACACCGGGGAGCTGTTTTTT	CAWKGANTGELFF
14	TRBV29-1	-	-	TRBJ1-1	TGCAGCGCCGGACGGGGGGGGATGAACACTGAAGCTTTCTTT	CSAGRGGMNTEAFF
14	TRBV6-6	once	TRBD1	TRBJ1-2	TGTGCCAGCAGTTACTCGACAGGGAACTATGGCTACACCTTC	CASSYSTGNYGYTF